The present TCR beta chain was sequenced within a study of T cell repertoires in urothelial bladder cancer (dated by TCRdb to the late 2010s). Concerning the study at large: Clinical stages of the approximately twelve resected lesions were three cT0, three cTa, three cT1 and three cT2 or greater. In the study, clonality of the TCR repertoire in bladder tumors was compared against clonality in benign bladder inflammation. A total of some 12 patients who had bladder lesions and were undergoing transurethral resection were prospectively identified. A total of eleven to twelve resected bladder lesions, made up of urothelial carcinoma (UC+) and benign (UC-) specimens, were studied. Study-wide conclusions, independent of this receptor: Urothelial carcinoma specimens contained fewer T cells than benign specimens, with a median of around 5,600 versus 24,000. Carcinoma specimens had a median tumor infiltrating lymphocyte percentage of 2%, while benign specimens had a median of around 13%. In carcinoma specimens, up to roughly 17% of infiltrating lymphocytes were accounted for by a single T-cell clone, compared with more than 1.5% in benign specimens.

V is reduced by 0 bases and J by 1 base, leaving a spacing of 7 bases between them. CDR1 and CDR2, per the germline V gene, are KGHSH and LQKENI. The CDR3 goes from the cysteine to the phenylalanine over 16 residues. Of all the DNA, just the CDR3 is kept, 48 bases in frame from base 1. About this clone itself: Its antigen is currently not known. Qualities for individual bases were not recorded, and no much larger clone is one base off.

The TCR beta chain CDR3 region was sequenced with the immunoSEQ assay. The study's own analysis went as follows. For every specimen, the T-cell fraction, clonal dominance and maximum TCR clone frequency were calculated. This immuneACCESS table, as held by TCRdb, lists in-frame sequences with V and J called but not all clones. Of the missing ones, under half trace to an unresolved V gene in checked studies; the others have no known cause. V and J calls and clone size come straight from that table; D and trimming were deduced from the DNA. The sample table shows around 6,400 clones, and about 70% are seen once. Of the sample, about 12% falls within the top ten clones. At transurethral resection, specimens of the bladder lesions were collected and then stored at -80C. DNA was extracted from bladder specimens collected at transurethral resection.

The rearranged segments are TRBV18 and TRBJ2-6; there is no confident call for the D gene. The TCR originated in a human donor with urothelial carcinoma. Sequenced: tumor-infiltrating cells from bladder cancer. The CDR3 region: CASSPPRSSGANVLTF. The nucleotide sequence is TGTGCCAGCTCACCACCCCGCAGTTCTGGGGCCAACGTCCTGACTTTC.